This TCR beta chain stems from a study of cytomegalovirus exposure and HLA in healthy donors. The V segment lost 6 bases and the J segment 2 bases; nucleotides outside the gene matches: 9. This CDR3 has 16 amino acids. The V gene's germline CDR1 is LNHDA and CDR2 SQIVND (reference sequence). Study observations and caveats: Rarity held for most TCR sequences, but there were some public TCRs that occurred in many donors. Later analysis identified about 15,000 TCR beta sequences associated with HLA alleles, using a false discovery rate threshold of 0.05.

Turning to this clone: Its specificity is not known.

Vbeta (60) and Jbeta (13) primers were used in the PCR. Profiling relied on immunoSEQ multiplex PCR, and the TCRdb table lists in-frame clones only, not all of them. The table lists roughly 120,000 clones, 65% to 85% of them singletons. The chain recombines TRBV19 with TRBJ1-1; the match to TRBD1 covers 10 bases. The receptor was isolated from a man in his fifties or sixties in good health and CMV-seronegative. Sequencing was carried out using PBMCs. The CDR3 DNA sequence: TGTGCCAGTAGGAGACAGGGGGCTGCCTTAAACACTGAAGCTTTCTTT. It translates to CASRRQGAALNTEAFF.